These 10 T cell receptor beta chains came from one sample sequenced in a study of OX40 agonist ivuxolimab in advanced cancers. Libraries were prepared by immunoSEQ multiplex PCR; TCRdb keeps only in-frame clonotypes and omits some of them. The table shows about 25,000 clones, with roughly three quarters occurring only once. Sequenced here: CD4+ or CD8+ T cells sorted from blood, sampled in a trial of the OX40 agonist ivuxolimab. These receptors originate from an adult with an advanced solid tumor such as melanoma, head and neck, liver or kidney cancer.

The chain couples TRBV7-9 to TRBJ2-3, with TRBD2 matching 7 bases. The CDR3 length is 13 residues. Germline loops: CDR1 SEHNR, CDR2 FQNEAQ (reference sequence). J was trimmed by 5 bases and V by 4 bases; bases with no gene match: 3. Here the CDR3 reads CASSSRGEDTQYF. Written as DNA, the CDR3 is TGTGCCAGCAGCTCACGGGGGGAAGATACGCAGTATTTT.

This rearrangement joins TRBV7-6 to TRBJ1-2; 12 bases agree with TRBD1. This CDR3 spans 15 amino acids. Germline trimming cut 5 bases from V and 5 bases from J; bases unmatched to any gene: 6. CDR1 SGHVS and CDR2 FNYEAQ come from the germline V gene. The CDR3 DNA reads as TGTGCCAGCAGCGCGGGACAGGGGGCTTCTTATGGCTACACCTTC. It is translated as CASSAGQGASYGYTF. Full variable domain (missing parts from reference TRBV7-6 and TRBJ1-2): GAGVSQSPRYKVTKRGQDVALRCDPISGHVSLYWYRQALGQGPEFLTYFNYEAQQDKSGLPNDRFSAERPEGSISTLTIQRTEQRDSAMYRCASSAGQGASYGYTFGSGTRLTVV.

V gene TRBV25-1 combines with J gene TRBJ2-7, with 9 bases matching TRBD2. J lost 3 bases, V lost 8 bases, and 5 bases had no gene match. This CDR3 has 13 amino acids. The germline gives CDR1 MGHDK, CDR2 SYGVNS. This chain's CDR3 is CASVGTSLYEQYF. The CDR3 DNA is TGTGCCAGCGTCGGGACTAGCCTCTACGAGCAGTACTTC.

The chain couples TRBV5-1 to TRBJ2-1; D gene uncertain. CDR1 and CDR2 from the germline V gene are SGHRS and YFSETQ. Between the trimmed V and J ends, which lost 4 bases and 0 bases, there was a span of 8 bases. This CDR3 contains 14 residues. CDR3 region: CASSLSSSYNEQFF. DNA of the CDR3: TGCGCCAGCAGCCTAAGTAGCTCCTACAATGAGCAGTTCTTC.

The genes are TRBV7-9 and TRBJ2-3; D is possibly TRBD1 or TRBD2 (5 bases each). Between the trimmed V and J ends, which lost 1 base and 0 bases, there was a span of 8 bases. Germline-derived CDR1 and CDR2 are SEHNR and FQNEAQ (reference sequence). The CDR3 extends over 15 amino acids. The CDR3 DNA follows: TGTGCCAGCAGCTTAGATTGGGGGAGCACAGATACGCAGTATTTT. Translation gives CASSLDWGSTDTQYF.

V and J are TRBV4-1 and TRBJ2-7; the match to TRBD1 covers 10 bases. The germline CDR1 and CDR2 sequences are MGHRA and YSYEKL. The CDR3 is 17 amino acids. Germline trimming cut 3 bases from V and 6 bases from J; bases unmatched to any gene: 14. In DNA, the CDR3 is TGCGCCAGCAGCCAGAACATCGGGACAGGGGATATGGGCGAGCAGTACTTC. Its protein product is CASSQNIGTGDMGEQYF.

This CDR3 is CASSELLVTSGTDTQYF. CDR3 DNA sequence: TGTGCCAGCAGTGAACTCCTTGTCACCTCTGGCACAGATACGCAGTATTTT. This sequence joins TRBV2 and TRBJ2-3, with D uncertain. V was clipped by 2 bases and J by 1 base, with 16 bases between them. The CDR3 spans 17 residues. Germline V gene lookup returns CDR1 SNHLY and CDR2 FYNNEI. Filled out from reference TRBV2 and TRBJ2-3, the complete variable domain reads EPEVTQTPSHQVTQMGQEVILRCVPISNHLYFYWYRQILGQKVEFLVSFYNNEISEKSEIFDDQFSVERPDGSNFTLKIRSTKLEDSAMYFCASSELLVTSGTDTQYFGPGTRLTVL.

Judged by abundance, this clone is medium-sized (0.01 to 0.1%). This CDR3 is CASSEWGGYEQYF. The CDR3, as DNA: TGTGCCAGCAGTGAATGGGGCGGCTACGAGCAGTACTTC. The chain employs TRBV2 and TRBJ2-7, with D maybe TRBD1 (5 bases). Trimming left V 2 bases short and J 3 bases short, with 8 bases between. CDR1 SNHLY and CDR2 FYNNEI come from the germline V gene. This CDR3 region has 13 residues.

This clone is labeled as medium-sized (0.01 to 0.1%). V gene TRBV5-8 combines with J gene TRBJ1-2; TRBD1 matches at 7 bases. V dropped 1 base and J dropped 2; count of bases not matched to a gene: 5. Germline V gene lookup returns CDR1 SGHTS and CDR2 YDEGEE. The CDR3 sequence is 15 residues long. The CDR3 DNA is TGTGCCAGCAGCTTGCAGGGGGGCTACAACTATGGCTACACCTTC. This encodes CASSLQGGYNYGYTF.

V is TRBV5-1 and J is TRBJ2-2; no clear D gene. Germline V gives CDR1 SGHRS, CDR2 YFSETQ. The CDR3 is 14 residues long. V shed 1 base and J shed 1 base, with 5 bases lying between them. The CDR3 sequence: CASSLPQNTGELFF. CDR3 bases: TGCGCCAGCAGCTTGCCACAGAACACCGGGGAGCTGTTTTTT.